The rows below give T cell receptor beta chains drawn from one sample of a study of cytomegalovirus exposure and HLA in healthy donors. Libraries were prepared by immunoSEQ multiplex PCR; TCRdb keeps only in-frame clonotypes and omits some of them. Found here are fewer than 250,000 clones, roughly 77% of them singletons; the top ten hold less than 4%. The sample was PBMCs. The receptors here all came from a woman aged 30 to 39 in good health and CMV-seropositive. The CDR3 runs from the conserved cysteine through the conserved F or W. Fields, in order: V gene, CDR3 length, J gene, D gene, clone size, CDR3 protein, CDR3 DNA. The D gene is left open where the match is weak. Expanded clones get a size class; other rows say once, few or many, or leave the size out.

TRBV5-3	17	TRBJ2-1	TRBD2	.	CARSFGSGVQGDNEQFF	TGTGCCAGAAGCTTCGGTAGCGGGGTTCAAGGCGACAATGAGCAGTTCTTC
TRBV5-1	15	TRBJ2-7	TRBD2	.	CASSLEAGASYEQYF	TGCGCCAGCAGCTTGGAGGCGGGAGCATCTTACGAGCAGTACTTC
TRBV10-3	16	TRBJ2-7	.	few	CAISANRVVSSYEQYF	TGTGCCATCAGTGCTAACAGGGTAGTCTCTTCCTACGAGCAGTACTTC
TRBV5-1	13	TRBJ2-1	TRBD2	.	CASSLGLAVEQFF	TGCGCCAGCAGCTTGGGACTAGCGGTCGAGCAGTTCTTC
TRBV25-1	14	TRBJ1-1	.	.	CASSPTEFGTEAFF	TGTGCCAGCAGTCCAACAGAATTCGGCACTGAAGCTTTCTTT
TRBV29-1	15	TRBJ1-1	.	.	CSVESRGRGRTEAFF	TGCAGCGTTGAATCTAGGGGGAGAGGGCGCACTGAAGCTTTCTTT
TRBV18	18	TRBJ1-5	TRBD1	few	CASSPLPRTGTSNQPQHF	TGTGCCAGCTCACCACTACCCCGGACAGGTACTAGCAATCAGCCCCAGCATTTT
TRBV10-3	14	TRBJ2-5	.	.	CAISESLGEETQYF	TGTGCCATCAGTGAGTCGTTAGGGGAAGAGACCCAGTACTTC
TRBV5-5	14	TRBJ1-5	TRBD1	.	CASSGQGAGQPQHF	TGTGCCAGCAGCGGACAGGGCGCAGGTCAGCCCCAGCATTTT
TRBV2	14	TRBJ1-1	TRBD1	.	CASRGGQGNTEAFF	TGTGCCAGCAGAGGTGGACAGGGGAACACTGAAGCTTTCTTT
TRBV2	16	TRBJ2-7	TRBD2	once	CASSPGLAVISYEQYF	TGTGCCAGCAGTCCGGGACTAGCGGTAATCTCCTACGAGCAGTACTTC
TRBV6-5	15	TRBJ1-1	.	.	CASSYSKAMNTEAFF	TGTGCCAGCAGTTACTCCAAAGCCATGAACACTGAAGCTTTCTTT
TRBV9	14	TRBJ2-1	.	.	CASSASAEGDEQFF	TGTGCCAGCAGCGCCTCGGCCGAGGGGGATGAGCAGTTCTTC
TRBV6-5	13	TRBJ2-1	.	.	CASSYEGYNEQFF	TGTGCCAGCAGTTACGAGGGTTACAATGAGCAGTTCTTC
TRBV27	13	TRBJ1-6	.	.	CASNPGGNSPLHF	TGTGCCAGCAACCCCGGGGGGAATTCACCCCTCCACTTT
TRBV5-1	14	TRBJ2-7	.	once	CASEKGQGGAEQYF	TGCGCCAGCGAAAAGGGGCAGGGGGGCGCCGAGCAGTACTTC
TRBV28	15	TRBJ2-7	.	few	CASSLTGTNSYEQYF	TGTGCCAGCAGTTTGACCGGGACAAACTCCTACGAGCAGTACTTC
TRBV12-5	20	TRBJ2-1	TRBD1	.	CASGLAPWTGGKVQYNEQFF	TGTGCTAGTGGTTTGGCCCCTTGGACAGGAGGAAAGGTTCAGTACAATGAGCAGTTCTTC
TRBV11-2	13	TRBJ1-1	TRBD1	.	CASRSTGGTEAFF	TGTGCCAGCAGGTCAACAGGGGGCACTGAAGCTTTCTTT
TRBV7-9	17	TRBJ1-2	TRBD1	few	CSSTHRGRNLSHYGYTF	TGTTCCAGCACCCACAGGGGGAGGAATCTCTCACACTATGGCTACACCTTC
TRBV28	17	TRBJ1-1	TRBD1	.	CASSLYRGNRGATEAFF	TGTGCCAGCAGTTTATATAGGGGGAACAGGGGAGCGACTGAAGCTTTCTTT
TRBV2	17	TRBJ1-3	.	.	CASSSSGQGNSGNTIYF	.
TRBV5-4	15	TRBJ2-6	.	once	CASSGLASGANVLTF	TGTGCCAGCAGCGGCCTAGCGAGTGGGGCCAACGTCCTGACTTTC
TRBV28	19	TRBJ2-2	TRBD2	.	CASSIGTSGRRDGNGELFF	TGTGCCAGCAGCATCGGGACTAGCGGGAGGAGGGACGGGAACGGGGAGCTGTTTTTT
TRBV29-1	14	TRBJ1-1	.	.	CSVEDPVAETEAFF	TGCAGCGTTGAAGATCCTGTTGCGGAGACTGAAGCTTTCTTT
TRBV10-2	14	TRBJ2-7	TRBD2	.	CASRPGLAGDEQYF	TGCGCCAGCAGACCGGGACTAGCGGGAGACGAGCAGTACTTC
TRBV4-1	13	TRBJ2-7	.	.	CASSPSNGGEQYF	TGCGCCAGCAGCCCATCGAATGGAGGGGAGCAGTACTTC
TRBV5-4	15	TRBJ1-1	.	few	CASSLDRGADTEAFF	TGTGCCAGCAGCTTGGATCGGGGGGCAGACACTGAAGCTTTCTTT
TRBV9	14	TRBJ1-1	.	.	CASSVGTMNTEAFF	TGTGCCAGCAGCGTAGGGACAATGAACACTGAAGCTTTCTTT
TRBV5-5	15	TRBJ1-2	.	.	CASSLARGGGPGYTF	TGTGCCAGCAGCTTGGCCCGGGGGGGTGGGCCTGGCTACACCTTC
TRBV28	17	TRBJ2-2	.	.	CASRTLRGSTGAGELFF	TGTGCCAGCAGAACCCTTCGGGGCTCGACGGGGGCCGGGGAGCTGTTTTTT
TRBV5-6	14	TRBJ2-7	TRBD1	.	CASRPGGFSYEQYF	TGTGCCAGCCGTCCAGGGGGTTTTTCCTACGAGCAGTACTTC
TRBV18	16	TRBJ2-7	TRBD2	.	CASSPLGTSGNHEQYF	TGTGCCAGCTCACCCCTCGGGACTAGCGGGAACCACGAGCAGTACTTC
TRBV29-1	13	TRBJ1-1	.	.	CSVEGPQNTEVFF	TGCAGCGTTGAGGGCCCACAGAACACTGAAGTTTTCTTT
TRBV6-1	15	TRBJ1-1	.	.	CASRQQGWDNTEAFF	TGTGCCAGCAGACAACAGGGATGGGACAACACTGAAGCTTTCTTT
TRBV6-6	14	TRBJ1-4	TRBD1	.	CASSPGQARGKLFF	TGTGCCAGCAGTCCGGGACAGGCGCGAGGAAAACTGTTTTTT
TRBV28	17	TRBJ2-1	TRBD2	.	CASSSWTSGSSYNEQFF	TGTGCCAGCAGTTCTTGGACTAGCGGGAGCTCCTACAATGAGCAGTTCTTC
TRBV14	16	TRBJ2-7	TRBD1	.	CASSQSGQTLYYEQYF	TGTGCCAGCAGCCAATCGGGACAGACCCTATACTACGAGCAGTACTTC
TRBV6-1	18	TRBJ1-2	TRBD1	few	CASSALNPTGVSYYGYTF	TGTGCCAGCAGTGCTCTCAATCCCACAGGGGTGAGCTACTATGGCTACACCTTC
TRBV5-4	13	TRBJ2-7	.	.	CASSFGGANEQYF	TGTGCCAGCAGCTTTGGGGGGGCCAACGAGCAGTACTTC
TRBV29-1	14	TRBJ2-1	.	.	CSVDMTDVYNEQFF	TGCAGCGTTGATATGACTGATGTATACAATGAGCAGTTCTTC
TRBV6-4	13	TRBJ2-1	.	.	CASSDSTSSEQFF	TGTGCCAGCAGTGACTCGACCTCTAGTGAGCAGTTCTTC
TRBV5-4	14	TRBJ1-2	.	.	CASSFGQRNYGYTF	TGTGCCAGCAGCTTCGGACAGCGAAACTATGGCTACACCTTC
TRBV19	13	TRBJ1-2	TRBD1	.	CASEMGTGGRYTF	TGTGCCAGTGAAATGGGGACAGGGGGCCGCTACACCTTC
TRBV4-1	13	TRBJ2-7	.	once	CASSQAVLVEQYF	TGCGCCAGCAGCCAAGCGGTTCTGGTGGAGCAGTACTTC
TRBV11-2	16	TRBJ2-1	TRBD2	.	CASSLRLADSYNEQFF	TGTGCCAGCAGCTTGAGGCTAGCGGACTCCTACAATGAGCAGTTCTTC
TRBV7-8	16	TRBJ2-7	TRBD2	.	CASSLERTSVHYEQYF	TGTGCCAGCAGCTTAGAACGGACTAGCGTACACTACGAGCAGTACTTC
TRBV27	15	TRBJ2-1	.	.	CASSYITGSYNEQFF	TGTGCCAGCAGTTATATAACAGGGTCCTACAATGAGCAGTTCTTC
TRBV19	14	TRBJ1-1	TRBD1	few	CASIKTGGRTEAFF	TGTGCCAGTATAAAAACAGGGGGTAGAACTGAAGCTTTCTTT
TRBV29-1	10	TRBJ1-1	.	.	CSLGGTEAFF	TGCAGCCTAGGCGGGACTGAAGCTTTCTTT
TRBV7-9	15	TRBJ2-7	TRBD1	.	CASSPGTGWVYEQYF	TGTGCCAGCAGCCCAGGGACAGGGTGGGTCTACGAGCAGTACTTC
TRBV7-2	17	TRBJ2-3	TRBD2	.	CASSFQRGSGRTDTQYF	TGTGCCAGCAGCTTTCAGAGAGGTAGCGGGAGGACAGATACGCAGTATTTT
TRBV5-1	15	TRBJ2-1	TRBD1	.	CASSLGTGVYNEQFF	TGCGCCAGCAGCTTGGGGACAGGGGTATACAATGAGCAGTTCTTC
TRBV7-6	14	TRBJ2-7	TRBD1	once	CASSLGQGAGEQYF	TGTGCCAGCAGCTTGGGACAGGGGGCTGGTGAGCAGTACTTC
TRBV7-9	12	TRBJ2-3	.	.	CASSLGLDTQYF	TGTGCCAGCAGCTTAGGGCTAGATACGCAGTATTTT
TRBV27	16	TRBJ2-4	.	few	CASGTPLREAKNIQYF	TGTGCCAGCGGTACCCCCCTTCGGGAGGCCAAAAACATTCAGTACTTC
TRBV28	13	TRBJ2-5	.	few	CASRGPTPETQYF	TGTGCCTCGCGAGGGCCCACCCCAGAGACCCAGTACTTC
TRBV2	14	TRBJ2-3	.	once	CASSGGGTADTQYF	TGTGCCAGCAGTGGAGGCGGTACCGCGGATACGCAGTATTTT
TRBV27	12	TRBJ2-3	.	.	CASSGSTDTQYF	TGTGCCAGCAGTGGCAGCACAGATACGCAGTATTTT